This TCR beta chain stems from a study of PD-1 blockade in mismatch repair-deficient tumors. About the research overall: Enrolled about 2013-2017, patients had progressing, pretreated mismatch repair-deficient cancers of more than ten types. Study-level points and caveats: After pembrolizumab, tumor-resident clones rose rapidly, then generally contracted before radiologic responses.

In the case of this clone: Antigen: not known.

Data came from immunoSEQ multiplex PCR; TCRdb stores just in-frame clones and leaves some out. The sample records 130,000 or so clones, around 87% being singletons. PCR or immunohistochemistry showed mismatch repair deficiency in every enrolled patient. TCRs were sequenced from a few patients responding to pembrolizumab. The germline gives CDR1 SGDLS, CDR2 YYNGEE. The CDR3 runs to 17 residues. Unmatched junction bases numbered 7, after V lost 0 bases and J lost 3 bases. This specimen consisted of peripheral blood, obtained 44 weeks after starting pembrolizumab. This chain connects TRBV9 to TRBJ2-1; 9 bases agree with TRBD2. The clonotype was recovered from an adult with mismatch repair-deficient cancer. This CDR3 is CASSVASTSGFYNEQFF. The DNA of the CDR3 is TGTGCCAGCAGCGTAGCTAGCACTAGCGGGTTCTACAATGAGCAGTTCTTC.